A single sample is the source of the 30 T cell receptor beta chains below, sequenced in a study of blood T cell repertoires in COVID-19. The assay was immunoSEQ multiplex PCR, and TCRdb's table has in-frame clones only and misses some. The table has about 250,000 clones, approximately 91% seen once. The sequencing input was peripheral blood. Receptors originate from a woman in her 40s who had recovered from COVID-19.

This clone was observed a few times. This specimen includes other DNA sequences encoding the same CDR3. In DNA, the CDR3 is TGTGCCAGCAGCTTAGATAGGAGCTCCTACGAGCAGTACTTC. This codes for CASSLDRSSYEQYF. The rearrangement uses TRBV7-2 and TRBJ2-7; no clear D gene. The V gene's germline CDR1 is SGHTA and CDR2 FQGNSA. The CDR3 consists of 14 residues. The ends were cut back, 1 base at V and 0 bases at J, with 7 bases in the middle.

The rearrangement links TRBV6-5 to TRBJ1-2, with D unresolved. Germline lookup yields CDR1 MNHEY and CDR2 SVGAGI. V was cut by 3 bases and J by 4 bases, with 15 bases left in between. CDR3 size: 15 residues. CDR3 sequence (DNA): TGTGCCAGCAGTTATGAGGCAGGAGGTTTCTATGGCTACACCTTC. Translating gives CASSYEAGGFYGYTF.

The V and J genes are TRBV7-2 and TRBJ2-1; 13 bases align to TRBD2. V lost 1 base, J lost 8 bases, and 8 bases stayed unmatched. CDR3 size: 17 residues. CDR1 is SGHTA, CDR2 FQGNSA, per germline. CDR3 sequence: CASSLGWGLAGRDEQFF. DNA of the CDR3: TGTGCCAGCAGCTTAGGCTGGGGACTAGCGGGAAGGGATGAGCAGTTCTTC.

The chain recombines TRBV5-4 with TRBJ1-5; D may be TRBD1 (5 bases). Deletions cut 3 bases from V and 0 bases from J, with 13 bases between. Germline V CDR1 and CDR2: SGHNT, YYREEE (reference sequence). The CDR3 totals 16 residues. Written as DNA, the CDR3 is TGTGCCAGCAGCTCCTCACCGACAGTTAGCAATCAGCCCCAGCATTTT. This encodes CASSSSPTVSNQPQHF. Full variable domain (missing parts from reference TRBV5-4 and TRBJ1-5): ETGVTQSPTHLIKTRGQQVTLRCSSQSGHNTVSWYQQALGQGPQFIFQYYREEENGRGNFPPRFSGLQFPNYSSELNVNALELDDSALYLCASSSSPTVSNQPQHFGDGTRLSIL.

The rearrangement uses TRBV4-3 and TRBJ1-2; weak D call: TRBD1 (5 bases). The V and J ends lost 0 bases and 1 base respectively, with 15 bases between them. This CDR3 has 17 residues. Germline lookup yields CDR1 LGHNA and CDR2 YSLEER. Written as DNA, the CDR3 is TGCGCCAGCAGCCAAGAACCGGGGCCCGGGAGTAACTATGGCTACACCTTC. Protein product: CASSQEPGPGSNYGYTF.

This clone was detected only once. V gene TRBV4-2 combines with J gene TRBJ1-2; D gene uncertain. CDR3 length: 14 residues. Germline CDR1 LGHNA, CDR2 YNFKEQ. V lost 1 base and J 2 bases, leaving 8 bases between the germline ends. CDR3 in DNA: TGTGCCAGCAGCCAAGGGGGAGGCAACTATGGCTACACCTTC. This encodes CASSQGGGNYGYTF.

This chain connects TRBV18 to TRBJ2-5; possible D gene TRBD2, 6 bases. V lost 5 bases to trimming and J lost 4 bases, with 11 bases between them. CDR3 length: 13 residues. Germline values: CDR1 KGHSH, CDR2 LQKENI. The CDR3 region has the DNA TGTGCCAGCTCATCGGGGGTCGGAGAGACCCAGTACTTC. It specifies CASSSGVGETQYF.

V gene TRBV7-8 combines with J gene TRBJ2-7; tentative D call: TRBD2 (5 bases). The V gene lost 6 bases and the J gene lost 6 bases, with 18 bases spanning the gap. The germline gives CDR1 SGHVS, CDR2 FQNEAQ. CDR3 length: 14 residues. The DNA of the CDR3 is TGTGCCAGCAGGCTCATTGGACTGTCTGGCGAGCAGTACTTC. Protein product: CASRLIGLSGEQYF.

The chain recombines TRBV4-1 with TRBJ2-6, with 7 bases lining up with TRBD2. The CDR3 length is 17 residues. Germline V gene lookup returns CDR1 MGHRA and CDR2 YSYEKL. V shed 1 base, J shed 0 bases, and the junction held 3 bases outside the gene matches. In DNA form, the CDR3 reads TGCGCCAGCAGCCAAGGGGACTACGTCTCTGGGGCCAACGTCCTGACTTTC. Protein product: CASSQGDYVSGANVLTF.

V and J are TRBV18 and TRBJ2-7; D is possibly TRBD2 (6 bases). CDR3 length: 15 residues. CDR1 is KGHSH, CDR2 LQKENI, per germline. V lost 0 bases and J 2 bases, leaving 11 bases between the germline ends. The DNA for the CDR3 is TGTGCCAGCTCACCACCGGGGCCGGGGGCCTACGAGCAGTACTTC. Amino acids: CASSPPGPGAYEQYF.

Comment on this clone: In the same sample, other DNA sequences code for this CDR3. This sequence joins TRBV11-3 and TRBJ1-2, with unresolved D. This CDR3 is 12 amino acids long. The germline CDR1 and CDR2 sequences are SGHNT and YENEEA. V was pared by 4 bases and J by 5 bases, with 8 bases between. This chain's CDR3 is CASSSSGYGYTF. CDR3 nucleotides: TGTGCCAGCAGCTCCAGCGGGTATGGCTACACCTTC.

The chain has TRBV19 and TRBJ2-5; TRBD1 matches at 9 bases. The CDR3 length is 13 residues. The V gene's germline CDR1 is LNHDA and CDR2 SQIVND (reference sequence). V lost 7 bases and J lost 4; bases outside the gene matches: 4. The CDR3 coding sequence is TGTGCCAGTACCCCGACAGGGGGAGAGACCCAGTACTTC. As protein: CASTPTGGETQYF.

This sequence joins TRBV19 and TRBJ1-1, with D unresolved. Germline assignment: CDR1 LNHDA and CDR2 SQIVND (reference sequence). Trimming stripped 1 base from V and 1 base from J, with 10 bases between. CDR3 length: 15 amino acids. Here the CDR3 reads CASSIVPGRNTEAFF. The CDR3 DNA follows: TGTGCCAGTAGTATAGTCCCGGGTAGGAACACTGAAGCTTTCTTT.

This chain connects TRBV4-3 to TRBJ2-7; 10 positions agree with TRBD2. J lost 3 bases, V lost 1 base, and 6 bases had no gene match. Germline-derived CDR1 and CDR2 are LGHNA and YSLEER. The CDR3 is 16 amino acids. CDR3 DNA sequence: TGCGCCAGCAGCCAAGGGGCTAGCGGGAGTCTCTACGAGCAGTACTTC. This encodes CASSQGASGSLYEQYF.

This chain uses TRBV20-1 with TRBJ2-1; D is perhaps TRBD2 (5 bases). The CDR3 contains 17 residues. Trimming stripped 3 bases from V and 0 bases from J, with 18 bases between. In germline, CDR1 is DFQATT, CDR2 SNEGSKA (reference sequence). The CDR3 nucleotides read TGCAGTGCTAGTCGAGCCGAGCGGCTCTTCTCCTACAATGAGCAGTTCTTC. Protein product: CSASRAERLFSYNEQFF.

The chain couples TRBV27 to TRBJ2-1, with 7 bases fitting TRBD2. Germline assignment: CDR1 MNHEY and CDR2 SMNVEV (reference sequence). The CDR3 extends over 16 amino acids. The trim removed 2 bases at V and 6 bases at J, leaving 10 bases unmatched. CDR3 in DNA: TGTGCCAGCAGTTTAGCGCTAGCGGCCGGAGGCAATGAGCAGTTCTTC. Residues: CASSLALAAGGNEQFF.

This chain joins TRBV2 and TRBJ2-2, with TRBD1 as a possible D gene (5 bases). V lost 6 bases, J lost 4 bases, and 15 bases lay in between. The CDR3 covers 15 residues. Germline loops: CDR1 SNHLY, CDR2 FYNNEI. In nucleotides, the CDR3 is TGTGCCAGCAGCCAGGGAACTCGTAGCACCGGGGAGCTGTTTTTT. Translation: CASSQGTRSTGELFF.

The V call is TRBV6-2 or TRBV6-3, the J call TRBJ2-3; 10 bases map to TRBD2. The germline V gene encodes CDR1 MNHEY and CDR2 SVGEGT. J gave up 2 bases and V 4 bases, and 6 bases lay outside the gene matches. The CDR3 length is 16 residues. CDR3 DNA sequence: TGTGCCAGCAGTTGGCGAGCGGGGGGGTCCACAGATACGCAGTATTTT. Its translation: CASSWRAGGSTDTQYF.

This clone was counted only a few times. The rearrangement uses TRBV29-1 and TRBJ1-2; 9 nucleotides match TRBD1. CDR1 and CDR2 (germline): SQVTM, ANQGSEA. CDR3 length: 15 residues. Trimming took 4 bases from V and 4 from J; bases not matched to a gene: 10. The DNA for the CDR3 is TGCAGCGTTGCCAGGACAGGGGACTTCTTCTATGGCTACACCTTC. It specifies CSVARTGDFFYGYTF.

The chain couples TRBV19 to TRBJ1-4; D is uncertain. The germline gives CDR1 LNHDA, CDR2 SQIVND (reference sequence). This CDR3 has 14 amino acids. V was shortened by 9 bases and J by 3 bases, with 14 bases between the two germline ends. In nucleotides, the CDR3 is TGTGCCAGCCGACTCGACCGAGCTAATGAAAAACTGTTTTTT. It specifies CASRLDRANEKLFF.

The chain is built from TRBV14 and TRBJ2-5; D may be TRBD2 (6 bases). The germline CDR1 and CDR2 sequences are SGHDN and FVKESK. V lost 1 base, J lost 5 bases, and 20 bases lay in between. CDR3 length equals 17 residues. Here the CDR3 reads CASSQGRLAAGPETQYF. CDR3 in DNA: TGTGCCAGCAGCCAAGGTCGTTTAGCGGCAGGTCCGGAGACCCAGTACTTC.

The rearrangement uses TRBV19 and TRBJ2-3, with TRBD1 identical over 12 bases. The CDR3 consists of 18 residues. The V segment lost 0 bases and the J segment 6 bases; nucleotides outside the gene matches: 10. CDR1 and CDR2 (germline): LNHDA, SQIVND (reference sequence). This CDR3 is CASSIDLGDRGHVDTQYF. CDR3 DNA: TGTGCCAGTAGTATAGATCTCGGGGACAGGGGGCATGTGGATACGCAGTATTTT. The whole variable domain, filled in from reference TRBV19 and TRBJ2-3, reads DGGITQSPKYLFRKEGQNVTLSCEQNLNHDAMYWYRQDPGQGLRLIYYSQIVNDFQKGDIAEGYSVSREKKESFPLTVTSAQKNPTAFYLCASSIDLGDRGHVDTQYFGPGTRLTVL.

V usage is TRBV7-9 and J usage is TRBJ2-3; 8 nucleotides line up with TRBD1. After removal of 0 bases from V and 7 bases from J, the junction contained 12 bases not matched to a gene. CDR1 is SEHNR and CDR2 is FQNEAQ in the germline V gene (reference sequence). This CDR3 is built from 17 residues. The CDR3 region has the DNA TGTGCCAGCAGCTTAGCCCCAGGGGGCCAAGGGGCGTATACGCAGTATTTT. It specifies CASSLAPGGQGAYTQYF.

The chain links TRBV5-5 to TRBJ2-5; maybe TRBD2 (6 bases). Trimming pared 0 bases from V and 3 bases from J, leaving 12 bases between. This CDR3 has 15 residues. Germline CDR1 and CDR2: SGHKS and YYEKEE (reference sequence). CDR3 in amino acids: CASSLGLANEETQYF. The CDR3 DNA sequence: TGTGCCAGCAGCTTGGGCCTAGCGAACGAAGAGACCCAGTACTTC.

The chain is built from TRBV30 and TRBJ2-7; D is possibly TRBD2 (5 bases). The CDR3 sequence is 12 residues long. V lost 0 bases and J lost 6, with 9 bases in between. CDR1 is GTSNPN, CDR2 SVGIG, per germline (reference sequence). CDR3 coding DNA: TGTGCCTGGAGTGTACAAGGAGGCGAGCAGTACTTC. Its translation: CAWSVQGGEQYF.

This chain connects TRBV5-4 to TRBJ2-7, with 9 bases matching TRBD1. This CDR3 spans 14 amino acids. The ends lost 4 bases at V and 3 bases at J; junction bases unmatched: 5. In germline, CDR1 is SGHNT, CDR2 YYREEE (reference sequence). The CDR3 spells CASSIPGQGYEQYF. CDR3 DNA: TGTGCCAGCAGCATCCCGGGACAGGGCTACGAGCAGTACTTC.

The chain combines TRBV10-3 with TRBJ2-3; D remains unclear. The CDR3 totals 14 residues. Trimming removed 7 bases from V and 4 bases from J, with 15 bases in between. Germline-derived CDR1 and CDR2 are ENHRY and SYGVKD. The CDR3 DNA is TGTGCCATCACGGCAGCCGGGTGGGCAGATACGCAGTATTTT. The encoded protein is CAITAAGWADTQYF.

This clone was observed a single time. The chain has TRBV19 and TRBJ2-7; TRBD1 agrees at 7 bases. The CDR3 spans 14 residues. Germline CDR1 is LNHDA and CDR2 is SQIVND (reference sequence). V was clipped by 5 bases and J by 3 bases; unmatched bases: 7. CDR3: CASSSPGQIYEQYF. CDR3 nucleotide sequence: TGTGCCAGTAGTTCCCCGGGACAGATCTACGAGCAGTACTTC.

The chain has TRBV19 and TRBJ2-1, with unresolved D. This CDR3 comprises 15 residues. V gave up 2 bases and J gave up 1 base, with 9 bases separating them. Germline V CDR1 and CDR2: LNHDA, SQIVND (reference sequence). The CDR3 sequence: CASSILATSYNEQFF. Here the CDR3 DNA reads TGTGCCAGTAGTATACTGGCGACTTCCTACAATGAGCAGTTCTTC.

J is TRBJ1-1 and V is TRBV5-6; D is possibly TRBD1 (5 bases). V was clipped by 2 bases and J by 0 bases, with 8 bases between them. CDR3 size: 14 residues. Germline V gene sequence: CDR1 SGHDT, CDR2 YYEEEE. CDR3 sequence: CASSFDSLNTEAFF. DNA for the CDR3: TGTGCCAGCAGCTTCGACAGCTTGAACACTGAAGCTTTCTTT.